The rows below give T cell receptor beta chains drawn from one sample of a study of cytomegalovirus exposure and HLA in healthy donors. Profiled with immunoSEQ multiplex PCR; TCRdb holds only in-frame clones, not every one. Among around 140,000 clones listed, roughly 80% were seen once. Source material: PBMCs. The receptor set was obtained from a woman aged 45-65 years in good health and CMV-seropositive. The CDR3 runs from the conserved cysteine through the conserved F or W. The order of the fields is V gene, clone size, D gene, J gene, CDR3 DNA, CDR3 protein. The D gene is left open where the match is weak. Clone size is not always given. Where it is, it says once, few, many or a class for expanded clones.

v_gene: TRBV2
abundance: NA
d_gene: NA
j_gene: TRBJ1-2
CDR3nt: TGTGCCAGCAGTGAGGGGGCAGGGGTGAGCTATGGCTACACCTTC
CDR3aa: CASSEGAGVSYGYTF

v_gene: TRBV5-1
abundance: NA
d_gene: NA
j_gene: TRBJ2-3
CDR3nt: TGCGCCAGCAGTTATGACATTTCCGGCACAGATACGCAGTGTTTT
CDR3aa: CASSYDISGTDTQCF

v_gene: TRBV19
abundance: few
d_gene: NA
j_gene: TRBJ2-5
CDR3nt: TGTGCCAGTAGTCTCCTAACAGGGTTAGGGCAAGAGACCCAGTACTTC
CDR3aa: CASSLLTGLGQETQYF

v_gene: TRBV28
abundance: few
d_gene: TRBD2
j_gene: TRBJ2-1
CDR3nt: TGTGCCAGCAGTTTAGGCGGGAGCTCCTACAATGAGCAGTTCTTC
CDR3aa: CASSLGGSSYNEQFF

v_gene: TRBV7-6
abundance: once
d_gene: NA
j_gene: TRBJ1-2
CDR3nt: TGTGTCAGCAGCGTTTCCCCCCAGGGGACCTATGGCTACACCTTC
CDR3aa: CVSSVSPQGTYGYTF

v_gene: TRBV30
abundance: NA
d_gene: NA
j_gene: TRBJ2-5
CDR3nt: TGTGCCTGGAGTGTAGGGGGGGCAGCGGAGACCCAGTACTTC
CDR3aa: CAWSVGGAAETQYF

v_gene: TRBV28
abundance: NA
d_gene: TRBD1
j_gene: TRBJ2-7
CDR3nt: TGTGCCAGCAGTTTAGGCGGGACAGGGACCCCCTACGAGCAGTACTTC
CDR3aa: CASSLGGTGTPYEQYF

v_gene: TRBV19
abundance: few
d_gene: NA
j_gene: TRBJ1-5
CDR3nt: TGTGCCAGTAGTTCACAGGGAGTCCAGCCCCAGCATTTT
CDR3aa: CASSSQGVQPQHF

v_gene: TRBV28
abundance: NA
d_gene: NA
j_gene: TRBJ2-1
CDR3nt: TGTGCCACCCGGGACTTTCAATATGAGCAGTTCTTC
CDR3aa: CATRDFQYEQFF

v_gene: TRBV19
abundance: NA
d_gene: NA
j_gene: TRBJ1-5
CDR3nt: TGTGCCAGTAGTGTGCCCCGGGGGGCAAGGAGCAATCAGCCCCAGCATTTT
CDR3aa: CASSVPRGARSNQPQHF

v_gene: TRBV4-2
abundance: NA
d_gene: NA
j_gene: TRBJ2-2
CDR3nt: TGTGCCAGCAGCCAAGGAGGGTCTAACGGGGAGCTGTTTTTT
CDR3aa: CASSQGGSNGELFF

v_gene: TRBV11-3
abundance: NA
d_gene: NA
j_gene: TRBJ2-3
CDR3nt: TGTGCCAGCAGCCGGGGCACAGATACGCAGTATTTT
CDR3aa: CASSRGTDTQYF

v_gene: TRBV28
abundance: NA
d_gene: TRBD1
j_gene: TRBJ1-2
CDR3nt: TGTGCCAGCAGTTTCATGACAGGGATGCTTGGCTACACCTTC
CDR3aa: CASSFMTGMLGYTF

v_gene: TRBV6-1
abundance: NA
d_gene: NA
j_gene: TRBJ2-7
CDR3nt: TGTGCCGCCCAGACAGGTCTCGAGCAGTACTTC
CDR3aa: CAAQTGLEQYF

v_gene: TRBV7-7
abundance: few
d_gene: NA
j_gene: TRBJ2-1
CDR3nt: TGTGCTAGCAGCCCCGGGGGTTACAATGAGCAGTTCTTC
CDR3aa: CASSPGGYNEQFF

v_gene: TRBV4-3
abundance: NA
d_gene: NA
j_gene: TRBJ1-1
CDR3nt: TGCGCCAGCAGCAAAGCTACGAGTGACACTGAAGCTTTCTTT
CDR3aa: CASSKATSDTEAFF

v_gene: TRBV2
abundance: NA
d_gene: TRBD1
j_gene: TRBJ2-7
CDR3nt: TGTGCCAGCAGGGCACAGGGGGCTCGCGGAGGCGAGCAGTACTTC
CDR3aa: CASRAQGARGGEQYF

v_gene: TRBV25-1
abundance: NA
d_gene: NA
j_gene: TRBJ1-1
CDR3nt: TGTGCCAGCAGTGAATTGGACACTGGAGAAAACACTGAAGCTTTCTTT
CDR3aa: CASSELDTGENTEAFF

v_gene: TRBV28
abundance: NA
d_gene: NA
j_gene: TRBJ1-2
CDR3nt: TGTGCCAGCAGGTTAGGACAAGCCTATGGCTACACCTTC
CDR3aa: CASRLGQAYGYTF

v_gene: TRBV15
abundance: once
d_gene: NA
j_gene: TRBJ2-3
CDR3nt: TGTGCCACCAGCACCCGCACCTCGTGGCGGGATATGGCAGATACGCAGTATTTT
CDR3aa: CATSTRTSWRDMADTQYF

v_gene: TRBV6-5
abundance: NA
d_gene: TRBD1
j_gene: TRBJ2-7
CDR3nt: TGTGCCAGCAGCCCCGACAGGGAGCCTAGTGGGCAGTACTTC
CDR3aa: CASSPDREPSGQYF

v_gene: TRBV27
abundance: few
d_gene: TRBD2
j_gene: TRBJ2-5
CDR3nt: TGTGCCAGCATATTAGAGACTAGCGGGAGCCAAGAGACCCAGTACTTC
CDR3aa: CASILETSGSQETQYF

v_gene: TRBV6-5
abundance: NA
d_gene: TRBD2
j_gene: TRBJ2-1
CDR3nt: TGTGCCAGCAGTTCCCCGGGACTAGGTAGCCATGAGCAGTTCTTC
CDR3aa: CASSSPGLGSHEQFF

v_gene: TRBV27
abundance: NA
d_gene: TRBD2
j_gene: TRBJ2-1
CDR3nt: TGTGCCAGCAGTTTCGGACTAGCGAATATTTCCTACAATGAGCAGTTCTTC
CDR3aa: CASSFGLANISYNEQFF

v_gene: TRBV2
abundance: NA
d_gene: TRBD2
j_gene: TRBJ2-5
CDR3nt: TGTGCCAGCAGGCGGGGGGCGGAGACCCAGTACTTC
CDR3aa: CASRRGAETQYF

v_gene: TRBV28
abundance: NA
d_gene: NA
j_gene: TRBJ1-1
CDR3nt: TGTGCCAGCAGTCAGGCAGGGATGAACACTGAAGCTTTCTTT
CDR3aa: CASSQAGMNTEAFF

v_gene: TRBV19
abundance: NA
d_gene: TRBD2
j_gene: TRBJ2-7
CDR3nt: TGTGCCAGTAGAAGACCCGCAGGGGAGCGGGAGGGCCTCGGCGAGCAGTACTTC
CDR3aa: CASRRPAGEREGLGEQYF

v_gene: TRBV7-9
abundance: NA
d_gene: TRBD2
j_gene: TRBJ2-5
CDR3nt: TGTGCCAGCAGCTTTTCGGGGGGGACGGAGACCCAGTACTTC
CDR3aa: CASSFSGGTETQYF

v_gene: TRBV2
abundance: few
d_gene: NA
j_gene: TRBJ2-7
CDR3nt: TGTGCCAGCAGCGATACTTACAGGGAGGGCGAGCAGTACTTC
CDR3aa: CASSDTYREGEQYF

v_gene: TRBV5-1
abundance: NA
d_gene: NA
j_gene: TRBJ1-1
CDR3nt: TGCGCCAGCAGCTTTCGCGCAGGGAACACTGAAGCTTTCTTT
CDR3aa: CASSFRAGNTEAFF

v_gene: TRBV9
abundance: NA
d_gene: TRBD2
j_gene: TRBJ2-5
CDR3nt: TGTGCCAGCAGCGCCGGGACTAGCGGGAGGGTGTTAGAGACCCAGTACTTC
CDR3aa: CASSAGTSGRVLETQYF

v_gene: TRBV23-1
abundance: NA
d_gene: TRBD1
j_gene: TRBJ2-5
CDR3nt: TGCGCCAGCAGCCTCCGGGACAGGGGGTCAGAGACCCAGTACTTC
CDR3aa: CASSLRDRGSETQYF

v_gene: TRBV18
abundance: NA
d_gene: NA
j_gene: TRBJ1-6
CDR3nt: TGTGCCAGCTCACCGGGGGGACGATCCAACTCCAATTCACCCCTCCACTTT
CDR3aa: CASSPGGRSNSNSPLHF

v_gene: TRBV5-8
abundance: NA
d_gene: TRBD1
j_gene: TRBJ1-6
CDR3nt: TGTGCCAGCAGCACCCGGGACAGCTATAATTCACCCCTCCACTTT
CDR3aa: CASSTRDSYNSPLHF

v_gene: TRBV23-1
abundance: few
d_gene: NA
j_gene: TRBJ1-4
CDR3nt: TGCGCCAGCAGTCAAGGGGCTCCAGGAACTAATGAAAAACTGTTTTTT
CDR3aa: CASSQGAPGTNEKLFF

v_gene: TRBV9
abundance: few
d_gene: NA
j_gene: TRBJ2-1
CDR3nt: TGTGCCAGCAGCGTAGAGGGGGACACCGTCCAGTTCTTC
CDR3aa: CASSVEGDTVQFF

v_gene: TRBV4-2
abundance: NA
d_gene: NA
j_gene: TRBJ1-3
CDR3nt: TGTGCCAGCAGCCAAGAATGGGGGCTAGCAGGAAACACCATATATTTT
CDR3aa: CASSQEWGLAGNTIYF

v_gene: TRBV5-5
abundance: NA
d_gene: TRBD1
j_gene: TRBJ2-7
CDR3nt: TGTGCCAGCAGCTGGACGGGACAGCCCTACGAGCAGTACTTC
CDR3aa: CASSWTGQPYEQYF

v_gene: TRBV2
abundance: NA
d_gene: NA
j_gene: TRBJ2-2
CDR3nt: TGTGCCAGCAGTGTCCAGAAAACCGGGGAGCTGTTTTTT
CDR3aa: CASSVQKTGELFF

v_gene: TRBV7-2
abundance: NA
d_gene: TRBD1
j_gene: TRBJ1-6
CDR3nt: TGTGCCAGCAGCTCTCCAGGGGGCCGATCTTATTCACCCCTCCACTTT
CDR3aa: CASSSPGGRSYSPLHF

v_gene: TRBV25-1
abundance: NA
d_gene: TRBD2
j_gene: TRBJ2-7
CDR3nt: TGTGCCAGCAGAAAAACTAGCGGGGGAACCTACGAGCAGTACTTC
CDR3aa: CASRKTSGGTYEQYF

v_gene: TRBV7-2
abundance: NA
d_gene: TRBD2
j_gene: TRBJ2-5
CDR3nt: TGTGCCAGCAGCTTAGGCGGCGGGGGGGAAGAGACCCAGTACTTC
CDR3aa: CASSLGGGGEETQYF

v_gene: TRBV30
abundance: NA
d_gene: NA
j_gene: TRBJ1-2
CDR3nt: TGTGCCTGGAAACTAGCCGGCGGGGGTTTCTATGGCTACACCTTC
CDR3aa: CAWKLAGGGFYGYTF

v_gene: TRBV18
abundance: NA
d_gene: TRBD2
j_gene: TRBJ2-2
CDR3nt: TGTGCCAGCTCACCCCTAAGGAGCGGGAGGATCGGCACCGGGGAGCTGTTTTTT
CDR3aa: CASSPLRSGRIGTGELFF

v_gene: TRBV4-2
abundance: NA
d_gene: NA
j_gene: TRBJ2-1
CDR3nt: TGTGCCAGCGCGAGGGAAGGGACTTCGTACAATGAGCAGTTCTTC
CDR3aa: CASAREGTSYNEQFF

v_gene: TRBV5-4
abundance: NA
d_gene: TRBD1
j_gene: TRBJ1-2
CDR3nt: TGTGCCAGCAGCTCACAGGGGGCAGATGGCTACACCTTC
CDR3aa: CASSSQGADGYTF

v_gene: TRBV28
abundance: few
d_gene: TRBD2
j_gene: TRBJ2-1
CDR3nt: TGTGCCAGCAGCTACCTTAGCGGGAGCCCTACTAATGAGCAGTTCTTC
CDR3aa: CASSYLSGSPTNEQFF

v_gene: TRBV9
abundance: NA
d_gene: TRBD1
j_gene: TRBJ1-2
CDR3nt: TGTGCCAGCAGCCTTTCAACAGGGGGCCACGGCTACACCTTC
CDR3aa: CASSLSTGGHGYTF